A selection of T cell receptor beta chains follows, all from one sample in a study of T cells expressing NK-cell markers. From its re-call of the 5' RACE reads, TCRdb lists each CDR3 protein once, without DNA. The record lists some 600,000 distinct CDR3 sequences, of which the ten most abundant hold approximately 4%. Sequenced input: blood T cells: a sorted CD56 or NKG2C T cell subset, CD4+ or CD8+ T cells, or bulk PBMC T cells (not recorded which). Receptors were obtained from a man aged 18 to 30 in good health. Each CDR3 is given with its conserved first and last residue. Fields, in order: J gene, V gene, CDR3 protein.

>TRBJ1-5|TRBV15
CATSRDLRLNQPQHF
>TRBJ2-2|TRBV7-9
CASSTLAANTGELFF
>TRBJ2-3|TRBV20-1
CSAIAGGADTQYF
>TRBJ2-1|TRBV12-3/TRBV12-4
CASSLGVAGVGFEQFF
>TRBJ2-4|TRBV6-2/TRBV6-3
CASSPTRTGLAKNIQYF
>TRBJ1-3|TRBV12-3/TRBV12-4
CASSFFRASGNTIYF
>TRBJ1-2|TRBV12-3/TRBV12-4
CASSLGTNYGYTF
>TRBJ2-7|TRBV7-6
CASSWKGLAGGTNTYEQYF
>TRBJ2-1|TRBV4-1
CASSQPSSVVDEQFF
>TRBJ2-3|TRBV24-1
CATSRPGGPGDTQYF
>TRBJ2-5|TRBV7-6
CASSKPEGGETQYF
>TRBJ2-7|TRBV5-1
CASSPGLAGGSSLEQYF
>TRBJ1-6|TRBV10-3
CAISEGSNSPLHF
>TRBJ1-4|TRBV20-1
CSAFRQQTEKLFF
>TRBJ2-1|TRBV4-2
CASSQDPTAGNEQFF
>TRBJ1-1|TRBV20-1
CSARAGVDTEAFF
>TRBJ2-3|TRBV4-1
CASSQDGAGGGGDTQYF
>TRBJ1-3|TRBV11-3
CASSVGQPSSGNTIYF
>TRBJ2-3|TRBV30
CAWSVPGRSTDTQYF
>TRBJ2-3|TRBV6-5
CASSYGRGARTDTQYF
>TRBJ2-5|TRBV30
CAWSVGLQETQYF
>TRBJ2-7|TRBV25-1
CASSVHGAYEQYF
>TRBJ1-3|TRBV20-1
CSARAGVSSGNTIYF
>TRBJ2-3|TRBV20-1
CSARLTGSTTDTQYF
>TRBJ1-2|TRBV29-1
CSVEGAGGYTF
>TRBJ2-1|TRBV5-1
CASSFTGTTFDEQFF
>TRBJ2-1|TRBV5-5
CASSLGATSYNEQFF
>TRBJ2-1|TRBV20-1
CSAKAVKGASEQFF
>TRBJ2-1|TRBV24-1
CATSDSFQGAAGREQFF
>TRBJ2-1|TRBV7-2
CASSLLDWGGHYNEQFF
>TRBJ2-5|TRBV5-1
CASSLEQGAGETQYF
>TRBJ1-4|TRBV3-1
CASSQDLAGSEKLFF
>TRBJ2-3|TRBV29-1
CSVVLQGGADTQYF
>TRBJ1-1|TRBV6-2/TRBV6-3
CASSYSLDSNTEAFF
>TRBJ1-5|TRBV28
CATGGSSNQPQHF
>TRBJ2-1|TRBV6-2/TRBV6-3
CASSYPSRRVAVYNEQFF
>TRBJ2-7|TRBV7-2
CASSLERQGYEQYF
>TRBJ1-1|TRBV29-1
CSVEDVARATGNTEAFF
>TRBJ2-7|TRBV6-2/TRBV6-3
CASSYYLVGEQYF
>TRBJ2-2|TRBV6-1
CASSGSEPLNTGELFF
>TRBJ2-1|TRBV4-1
CASSQENRNEQFF
>TRBJ2-5|TRBV6-2/TRBV6-3
CASIPTAGGGGSQETQYF
>TRBJ1-2|TRBV29-1
CSLGTGNGYTF
>TRBJ2-3|TRBV11-2
CASSRTRTSTDTQYF
>TRBJ2-5|TRBV20-1
CSVTTSGSLQTQYF
>TRBJ2-4|TRBV28
CASSLPDSLAKNIQYF
>TRBJ2-3|TRBV9
CASSVVGQGVALNTQYF
>TRBJ1-4|TRBV6-5
CASSYRRPETNEKLFF
>TRBJ2-7|TRBV20-1
CSARGVRVLEQYF
>TRBJ2-7|TRBV20-1
CSARAARSAQYF
>TRBJ2-1|TRBV30
CAWSLGGVEQFF
>TRBJ2-1|TRBV5-4
CASSAGQGPYNEQFF
>TRBJ2-3|TRBV5-1
CASSLAGDTDTQYF
>TRBJ2-1|TRBV5-1
CASSLATLGDNEQFF
>TRBJ2-3|TRBV10-3
CAISDTSEGTQYF
>TRBJ2-1|TRBV7-9
CASSTLLGLASNEQFF
>TRBJ2-7|TRBV9
CASSVDVAGGTKYF
>TRBJ2-2|TRBV12-3/TRBV12-4
CASRPGGSGTLTGELFF